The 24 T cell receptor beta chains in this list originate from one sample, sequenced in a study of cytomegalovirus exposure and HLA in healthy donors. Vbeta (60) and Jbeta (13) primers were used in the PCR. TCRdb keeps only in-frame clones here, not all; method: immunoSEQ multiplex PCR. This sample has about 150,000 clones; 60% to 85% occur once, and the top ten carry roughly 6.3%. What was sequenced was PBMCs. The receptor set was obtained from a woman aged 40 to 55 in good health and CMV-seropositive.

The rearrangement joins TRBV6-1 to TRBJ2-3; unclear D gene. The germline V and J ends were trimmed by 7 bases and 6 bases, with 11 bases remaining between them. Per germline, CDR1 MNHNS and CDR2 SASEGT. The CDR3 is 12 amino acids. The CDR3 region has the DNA TGTGCCAGCACCCTCTCCCGGGATACGCAGTATTTT. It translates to CASTLSRDTQYF.

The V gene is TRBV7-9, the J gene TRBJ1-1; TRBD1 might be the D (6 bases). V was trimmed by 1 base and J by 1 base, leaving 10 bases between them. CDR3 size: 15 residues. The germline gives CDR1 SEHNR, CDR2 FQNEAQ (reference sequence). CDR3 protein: CASSLVGGPNTEAFF. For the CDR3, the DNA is TGTGCCAGCAGCTTAGTAGGGGGACCGAACACTGAAGCTTTCTTT. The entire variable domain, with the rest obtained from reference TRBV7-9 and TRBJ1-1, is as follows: DTGVSQNPRHKITKRGQNVTFRCDPISEHNRLYWYRQTLGQGPEFLTYFQNEAQLEKSRLLSDRFSAERPKGSFSTLEIQRTEQGDSAMYLCASSLVGGPNTEAFFGQGTRLTVV.

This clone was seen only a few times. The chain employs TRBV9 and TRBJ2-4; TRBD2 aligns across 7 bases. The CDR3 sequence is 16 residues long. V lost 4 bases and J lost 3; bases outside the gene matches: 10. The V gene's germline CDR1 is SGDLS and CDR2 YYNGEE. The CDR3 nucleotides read TGTGCCAGCAGCCCCCCCGGGGGGACGGGCAAAAACATTCAGTACTTC. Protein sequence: CASSPPGGTGKNIQYF.

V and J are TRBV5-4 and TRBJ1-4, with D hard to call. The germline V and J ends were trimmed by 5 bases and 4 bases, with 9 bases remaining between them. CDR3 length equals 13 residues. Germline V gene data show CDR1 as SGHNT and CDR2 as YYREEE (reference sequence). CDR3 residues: CASSSGINEKLFF. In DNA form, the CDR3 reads TGTGCCAGCAGTTCCGGGATTAATGAAAAACTGTTTTTT. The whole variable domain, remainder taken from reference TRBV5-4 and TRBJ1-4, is ETGVTQSPTHLIKTRGQQVTLRCSSQSGHNTVSWYQQALGQGPQFIFQYYREEENGRGNFPPRFSGLQFPNYSSELNVNALELDDSALYLCASSSGINEKLFFGSGTQLSVL.

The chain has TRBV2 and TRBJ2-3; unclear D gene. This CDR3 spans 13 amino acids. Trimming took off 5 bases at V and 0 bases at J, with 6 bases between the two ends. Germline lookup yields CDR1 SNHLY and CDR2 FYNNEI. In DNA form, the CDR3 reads TGTGCCAGCAGTTTATCGAGCACAGATACGCAGTATTTT. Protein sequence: CASSLSSTDTQYF.

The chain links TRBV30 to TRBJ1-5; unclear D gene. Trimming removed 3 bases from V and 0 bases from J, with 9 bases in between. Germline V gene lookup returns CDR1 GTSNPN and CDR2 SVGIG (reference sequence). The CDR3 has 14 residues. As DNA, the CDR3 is TGTGCCTGGAGGGGAGCTTATAGCAATCAGCCCCAGCATTTT. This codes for CAWRGAYSNQPQHF.

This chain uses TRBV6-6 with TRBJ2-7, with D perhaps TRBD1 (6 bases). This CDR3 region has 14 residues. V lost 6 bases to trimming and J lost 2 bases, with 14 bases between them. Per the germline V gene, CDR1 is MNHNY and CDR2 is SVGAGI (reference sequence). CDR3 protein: CASSSSRGAYEQYF. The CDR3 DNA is TGTGCCAGCAGCTCCTCCAGGGGTGCCTACGAGCAGTACTTC.

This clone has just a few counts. The CDR3: CASSTPGWSGTEAFF. The CDR3 DNA follows: TGTGCCAGCAGTACTCCAGGGTGGAGTGGGACTGAAGCTTTCTTT. The chain couples TRBV28 to TRBJ1-1, with D perhaps TRBD1 (5 bases). Germline assignment: CDR1 MDHEN and CDR2 SYDVKM. This CDR3 comprises 15 residues. Trimming took 5 bases from V and 5 from J, leaving 18 bases between them. Supplemented by reference TRBV28 and TRBJ1-1, the full variable domain reads DVKVTQSSRYLVKRTGEKVFLECVQDMDHENMFWYRQDPGLGLRLIYFSYDVKMKEKGDIPEGYSVSREKKERFSLILESASTNQTSMYLCASSTPGWSGTEAFFGQGTRLTVV.

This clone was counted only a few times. The CDR3 nucleotides are TGTGCCACAAATATGGGGCAGGGAAGTTCAGGGGATACGCAGTATTTT. Protein: CATNMGQGSSGDTQYF. The chain combines TRBV10-3 with TRBJ2-3; D perhaps matches TRBD1 (5 bases). Trimming took 10 bases from V and 6 from J, leaving 26 bases between them. Per the germline V gene, CDR1 is ENHRY and CDR2 is SYGVKD. The CDR3 loop spans 16 amino acids.

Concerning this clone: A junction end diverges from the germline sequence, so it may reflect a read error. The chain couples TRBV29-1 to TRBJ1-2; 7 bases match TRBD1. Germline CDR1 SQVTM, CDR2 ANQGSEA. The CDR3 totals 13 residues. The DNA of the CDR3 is TGCAGCGTTGGAGGGCGTTTGACAGGGACGTCATTATTC. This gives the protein CSVGGRLTGTSLF.

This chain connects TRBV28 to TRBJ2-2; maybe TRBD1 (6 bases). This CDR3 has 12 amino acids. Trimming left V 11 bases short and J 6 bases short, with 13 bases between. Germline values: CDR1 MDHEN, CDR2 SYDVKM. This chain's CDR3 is CAYGGPPGELFF. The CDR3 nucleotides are TGTGCCTATGGGGGCCCACCCGGGGAGCTGTTTTTT.

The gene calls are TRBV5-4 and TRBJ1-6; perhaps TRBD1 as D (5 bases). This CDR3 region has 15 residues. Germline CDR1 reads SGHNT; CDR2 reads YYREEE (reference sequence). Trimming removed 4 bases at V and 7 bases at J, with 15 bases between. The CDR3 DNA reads TGTGCCAGCAGCAACCCCAGGGAACTAAATTCACCCCTCCACTTT. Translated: CASSNPRELNSPLHF.

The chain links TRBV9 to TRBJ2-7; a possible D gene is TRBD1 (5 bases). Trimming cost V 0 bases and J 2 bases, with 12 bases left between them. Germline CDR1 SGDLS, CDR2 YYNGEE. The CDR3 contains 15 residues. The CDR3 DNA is TGTGCCAGCAGCGTAGATCAAGCGACAGCCTACGAGCAGTACTTC. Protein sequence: CASSVDQATAYEQYF. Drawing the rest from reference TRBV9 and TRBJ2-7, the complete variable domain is DSGVTQTPKHLITATGQRVTLRCSPRSGDLSVYWYQQSLDQGLQFLIQYYNGEERAKGNILERFSAQQFPDLHSELNLSSLELGDSALYFCASSVDQATAYEQYFGPGTRLTVT.

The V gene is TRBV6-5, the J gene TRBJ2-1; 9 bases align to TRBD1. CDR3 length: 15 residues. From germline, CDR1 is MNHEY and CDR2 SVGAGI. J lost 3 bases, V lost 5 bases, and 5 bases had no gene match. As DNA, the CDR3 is TGTGCCAGCAGTGGAGGACAGGGGTTCTACAATGAGCAGTTCTTC. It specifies CASSGGQGFYNEQFF.

CDR3 nucleotides: TGTGCCAGCAGCTTAGGCGCCCGACTAGCCTCCGAGCAGTACTTC. Protein product: CASSLGARLASEQYF. The rearrangement uses TRBV7-6 and TRBJ2-7; 7 bases align to TRBD2. Trimming removed 1 base from V and 6 bases from J; junction bases left unmatched: 9. There are 15 residues in the CDR3. Per the germline V gene, CDR1 is SGHVS and CDR2 is FNYEAQ.

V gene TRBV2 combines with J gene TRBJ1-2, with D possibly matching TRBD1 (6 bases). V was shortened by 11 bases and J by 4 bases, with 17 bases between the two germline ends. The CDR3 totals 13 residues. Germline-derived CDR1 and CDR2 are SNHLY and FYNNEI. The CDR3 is CAAVVQGIYGYTF. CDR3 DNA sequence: TGTGCCGCAGTGGTCCAGGGGATCTATGGCTACACCTTC.

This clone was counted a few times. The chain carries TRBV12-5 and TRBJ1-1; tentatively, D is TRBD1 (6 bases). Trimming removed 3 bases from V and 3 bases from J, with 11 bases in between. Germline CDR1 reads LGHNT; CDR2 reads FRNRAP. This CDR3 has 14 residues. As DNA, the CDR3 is TGTGCTAGTGGTTTAGGGGACACCTACACTGAAGCTTTCTTT. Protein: CASGLGDTYTEAFF.

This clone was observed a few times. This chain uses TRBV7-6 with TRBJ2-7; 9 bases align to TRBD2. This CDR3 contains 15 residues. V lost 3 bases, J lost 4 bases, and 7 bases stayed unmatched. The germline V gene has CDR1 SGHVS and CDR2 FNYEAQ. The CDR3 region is CASSLGSGGVYEQYF. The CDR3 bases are TGTGCCAGCAGCTTGGGTAGCGGGGGTGTTTACGAGCAGTACTTC.

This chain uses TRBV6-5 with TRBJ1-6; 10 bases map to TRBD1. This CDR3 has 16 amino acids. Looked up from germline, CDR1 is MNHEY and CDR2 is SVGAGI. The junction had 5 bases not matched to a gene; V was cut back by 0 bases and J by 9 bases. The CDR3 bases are TGTGCCAGCAGTTACTCGAGTGGGACAGGGGTTTCACCCCTCCACTTT. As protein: CASSYSSGTGVSPLHF.

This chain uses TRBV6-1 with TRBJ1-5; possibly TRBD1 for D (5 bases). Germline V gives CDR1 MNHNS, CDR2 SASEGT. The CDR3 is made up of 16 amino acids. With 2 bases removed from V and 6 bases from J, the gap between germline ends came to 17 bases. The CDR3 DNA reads TGTGCCAGCAGTGAATTCGACAGACCCTCGGGTCAGCCCCAGCATTTT. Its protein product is CASSEFDRPSGQPQHF.

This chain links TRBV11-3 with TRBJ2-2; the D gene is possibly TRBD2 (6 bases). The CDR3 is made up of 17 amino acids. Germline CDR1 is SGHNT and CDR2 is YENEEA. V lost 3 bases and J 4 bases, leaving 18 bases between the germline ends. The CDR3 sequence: CASSLSGDSRGTGELFF. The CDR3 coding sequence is TGTGCCAGCAGCTTGTCGGGAGACAGTCGAGGCACCGGGGAGCTGTTTTTT.

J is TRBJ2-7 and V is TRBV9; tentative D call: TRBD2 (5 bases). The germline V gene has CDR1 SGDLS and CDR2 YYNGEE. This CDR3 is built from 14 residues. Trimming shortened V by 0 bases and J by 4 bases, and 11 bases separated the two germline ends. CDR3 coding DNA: TGTGCCAGCAGCGTAGGGGGAGCGAATTACGAGCAGTACTTC. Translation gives CASSVGGANYEQYF.

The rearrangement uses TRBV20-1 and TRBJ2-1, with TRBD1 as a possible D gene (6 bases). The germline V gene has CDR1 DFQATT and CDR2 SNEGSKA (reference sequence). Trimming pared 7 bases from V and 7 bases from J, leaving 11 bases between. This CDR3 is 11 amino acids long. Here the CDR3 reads CSVDTGNEQFF. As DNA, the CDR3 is TGCAGTGTAGATACAGGGAATGAGCAGTTCTTC.

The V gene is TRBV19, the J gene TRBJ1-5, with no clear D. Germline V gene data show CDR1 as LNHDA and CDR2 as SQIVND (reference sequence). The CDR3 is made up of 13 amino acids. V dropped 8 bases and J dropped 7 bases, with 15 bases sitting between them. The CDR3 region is CASHLRGNQPQHF. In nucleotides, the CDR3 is TGTGCCAGTCACCTCCGGGGTAACCAGCCCCAGCATTTT.